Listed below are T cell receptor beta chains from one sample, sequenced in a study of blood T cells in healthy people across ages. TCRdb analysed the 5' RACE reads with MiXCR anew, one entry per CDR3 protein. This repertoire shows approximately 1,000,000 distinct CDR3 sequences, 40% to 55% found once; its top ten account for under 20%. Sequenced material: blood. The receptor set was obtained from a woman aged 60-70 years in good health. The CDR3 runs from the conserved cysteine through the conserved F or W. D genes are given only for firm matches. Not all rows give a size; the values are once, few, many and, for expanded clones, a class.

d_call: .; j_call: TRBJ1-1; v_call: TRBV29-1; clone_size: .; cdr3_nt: TGCAGCGTTGCCGTCCCGACAGGCTTGAACACTGAAGCTTTCTTT; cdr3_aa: CSVAVPTGLNTEAFF
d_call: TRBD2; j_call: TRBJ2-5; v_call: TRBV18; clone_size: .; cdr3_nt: TGTGCCAGCTCACGCCTAGCGGGAGTAGGCCAAGAGACCCAGTACTTC; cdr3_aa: CASSRLAGVGQETQYF
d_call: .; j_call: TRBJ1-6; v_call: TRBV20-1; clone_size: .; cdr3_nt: TGCAGTGCTAGAGATTGGCGTGAAGTTATTTCCCCCCTCCACTTT; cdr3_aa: CSARDWREVISPLHF
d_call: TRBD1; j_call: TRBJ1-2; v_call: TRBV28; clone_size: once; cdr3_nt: TGTGCCAGCAGTTCTACAGGGGTTGGTGGCTACACCTTC; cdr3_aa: CASSSTGVGGYTF
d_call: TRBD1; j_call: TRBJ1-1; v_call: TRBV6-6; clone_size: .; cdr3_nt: TGTGCCAGCAGAAAAGACAGGGAACGAGAGAAAGCTTTCTTT; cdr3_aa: CASRKDREREKAFF
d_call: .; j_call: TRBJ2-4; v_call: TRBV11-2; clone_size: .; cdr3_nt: TGTGCCAGCAGCTTAATCAAGTCAGCTTACATTCAGTACTTC; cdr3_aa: CASSLIKSAYIQYF
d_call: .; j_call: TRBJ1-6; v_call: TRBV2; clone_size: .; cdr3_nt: TGTGCCAGCGGAAGACAGGAGTCCAATTCACCCCTCCACTTT; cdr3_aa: CASGRQESNSPLHF
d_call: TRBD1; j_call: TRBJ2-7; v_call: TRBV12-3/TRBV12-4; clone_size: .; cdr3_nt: TGTGCCAGCAGTCCCCGGGACAGGGGGCTTTTTTACGAGCAGTACTTC; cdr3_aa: CASSPRDRGLFYEQYF
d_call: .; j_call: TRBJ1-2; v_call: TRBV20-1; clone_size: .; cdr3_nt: TGCAGTGCTAGAGTGGCGACAAGGGACATCTATGGCTACACCTTC; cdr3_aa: CSARVATRDIYGYTF
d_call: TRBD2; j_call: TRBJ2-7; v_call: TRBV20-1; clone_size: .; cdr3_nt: TGCAGGGCTCGGACTAGCAACTACGAGCAGTACTTC; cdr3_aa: CRARTSNYEQYF
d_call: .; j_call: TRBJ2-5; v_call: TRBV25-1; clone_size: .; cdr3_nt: TGTGCCAGCAGTGAAGGAGGCCCCCAAGAGACCCAGTACTTC; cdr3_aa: CASSEGGPQETQYF
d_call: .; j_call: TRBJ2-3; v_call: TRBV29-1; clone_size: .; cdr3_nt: TGCAGCGTTTCCGGGACACCACATTGGGGCACAGATACGCAGTATTTT; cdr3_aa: CSVSGTPHWGTDTQYF
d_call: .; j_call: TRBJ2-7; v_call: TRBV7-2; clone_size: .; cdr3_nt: TGTGCCAGCAGCGCCACGGGAGCTACCTACGAGCAGTACTTC; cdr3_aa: CASSATGATYEQYF
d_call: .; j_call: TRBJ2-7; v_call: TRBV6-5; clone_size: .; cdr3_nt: TGTGCCAGCAGTTACCTACCTATAGGGACTTCCTACGAGCAGTACTTC; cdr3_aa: CASSYLPIGTSYEQYF
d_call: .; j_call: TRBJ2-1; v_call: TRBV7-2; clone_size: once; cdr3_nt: TGTGCCAGCAGCTTAGCGTATAGGCGGCAAGGGTACAATGAGCAGTTCTTC; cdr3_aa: CASSLAYRRQGYNEQFF
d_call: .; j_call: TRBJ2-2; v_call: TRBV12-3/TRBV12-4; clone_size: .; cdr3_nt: TGTGCCAGCAGTTTGGAGGACAGAAACACCGGGGAGCTGTTTTTT; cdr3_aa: CASSLEDRNTGELFF
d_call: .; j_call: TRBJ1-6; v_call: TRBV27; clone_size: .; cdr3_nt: TGTGCCAGCAGTTTGCAGATGGATAATTCACCCCTCCACTTT; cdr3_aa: CASSLQMDNSPLHF
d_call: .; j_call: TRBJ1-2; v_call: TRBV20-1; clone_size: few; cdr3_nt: TGCAGTGCACTTCGGGACGCCCGAGTGGGCTACACCTTC; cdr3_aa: CSALRDARVGYTF
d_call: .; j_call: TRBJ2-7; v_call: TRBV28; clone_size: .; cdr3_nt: TGTGCCAGCTTGCCCCGGGGTTGGTCCTACGAGCAGTACTTC; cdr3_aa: CASLPRGWSYEQYF
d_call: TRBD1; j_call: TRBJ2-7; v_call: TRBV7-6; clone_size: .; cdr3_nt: TGTGCCAGCAGCTTAGGGGTGGGACAGGGTAACTACGAGCAGTACTTC; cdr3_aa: CASSLGVGQGNYEQYF
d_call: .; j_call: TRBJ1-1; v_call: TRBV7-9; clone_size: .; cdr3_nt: TGTGCCAGCAGCTCTCCCCTGGGGGGTCCTGAAGCTTTCTTT; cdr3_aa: CASSSPLGGPEAFF
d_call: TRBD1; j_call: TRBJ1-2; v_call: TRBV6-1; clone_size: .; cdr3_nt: TGTGCCGCGGAAGGACAGGGGAAATTAGGGGGCTATGGCTACACCTTC; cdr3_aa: CAAEGQGKLGGYGYTF
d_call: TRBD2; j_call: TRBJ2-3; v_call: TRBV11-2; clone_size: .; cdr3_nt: TGTGCCAGCAGCTTACGGCCTAGCGGACTGGCAGATACGCAGTATTTT; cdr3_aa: CASSLRPSGLADTQYF
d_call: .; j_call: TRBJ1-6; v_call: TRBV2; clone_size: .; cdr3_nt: TGTGCCAGCAGTGAAGCTACAGGAGGTTTATCACCCCTCCACTTT; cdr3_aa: CASSEATGGLSPLHF
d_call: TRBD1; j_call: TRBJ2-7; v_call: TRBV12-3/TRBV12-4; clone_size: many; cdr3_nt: TGTGCCAGCAGTCCACAGGGGACCTACTCCTACGAGCAGTACTTC; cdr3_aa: CASSPQGTYSYEQYF
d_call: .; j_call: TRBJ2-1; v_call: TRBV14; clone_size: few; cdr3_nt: TGTGCCAGCGGACAGTTCAATGAGCAGTTCTTC; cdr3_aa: CASGQFNEQFF
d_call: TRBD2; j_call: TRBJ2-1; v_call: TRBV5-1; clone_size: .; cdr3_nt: TGCGCCAGCAGCAGGGACTACCACAATGAGCAGTTCTTC; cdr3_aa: CASSRDYHNEQFF
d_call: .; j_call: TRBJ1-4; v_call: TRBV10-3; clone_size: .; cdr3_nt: TGTGCCATCAGTCGGGGGGAAAAACTGTTTTTT; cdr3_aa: CAISRGEKLFF